This TCR beta chain originates from a study of regulatory T cells in long-lasting Graves disease. Specified time point: newly diagnosed GD, antithyroid drugs for less than 3 months. TCR sequences were obtained from RNA taken from PBMCs. The germline V gene encodes CDR1 MDHEN and CDR2 SYDVKM. V dropped 4 bases and J dropped 7 bases, with 13 bases sitting between them. CDR3 length: 13 residues. This clonotype was detected many times. Investigators prepared the TCR beta libraries by applying iRepertoire HTBI primers and Arm-PCR of CDR3 regions. TCRdb analysed the multiplex PCR reads with MiXCR anew, one entry per CDR3 protein. The sample includes some 200,000 distinct CDR3 sequences, about 19% of them seen just once. These records were also assigned to another study, of T cells in Graves' hyperthyroidism and ophthalmopathy. That work contributes: Ophthalmopathy onset followed model prediction by a median about six months.

The chain links TRBV28 to TRBJ2-5; a weak D match, TRBD2 (6 bases). The source material was peripheral blood mononuclear cells (PBMCs), sampled at new diagnosis, from a patient treated with antithyroid drugs. The clonotype originates from a woman in her thirties with Graves disease. This chain's CDR3 is CASSSAPGGTQYF. Here the CDR3 DNA reads TGTGCCAGCAGTTCGGCCCCCGGGGGGACCCAGTACTTC.